This entry describes one T cell receptor (beta chain). This sample was included in a study of blood T cell repertoires in COVID-19. As for the study in general: The samples span acute and convalescent COVID-19 from the United States, Italy and Spain. The analysed material was cDNA or gDNA that came from T cells, B-cell-depleted T cells, or PBMCs.

Authors' analysis steps: Using reference gene primer amplification, nucleated cell counts were estimated. Produced via immunoSEQ multiplex PCR; TCRdb's table is partial and in-frame only. The V and J calls and clone size come from that table; D and trimming were worked out from the DNA. The data show 55,000 to 90,000 clones, with about 88% seen just once and about 4.2% held by the top ten. V dropped 1 base and J dropped 0 bases, with 8 bases sitting between them. This CDR3 region has 15 residues. Germline V gene data show CDR1 as SGHAT and CDR2 as FQDESV (reference sequence). The sequence was obtained from a man between 70 and 80 years old with active COVID-19. Sequenced sample: peripheral blood. The chain uses TRBV11-1 and TRBJ2-3; D perhaps matches TRBD1 (6 bases). CDR3 nucleotides: TGTGCCAGCAGCTTAGTGGGGGCCAGCACAGATACGCAGTATTTT. As protein: CASSLVGASTDTQYF. Using reference TRBV11-1 and TRBJ2-3 for the parts outside the CDR3, the full variable domain is EAEVAQSPRYKITEKSQAVAFWCDPISGHATLYWYRQILGQGPELLVQFQDESVVDDSQLPKDRFSAERLKGVDSTLKIQPAELGDSAMYLCASSLVGASTDTQYFGPGTRLTVL.